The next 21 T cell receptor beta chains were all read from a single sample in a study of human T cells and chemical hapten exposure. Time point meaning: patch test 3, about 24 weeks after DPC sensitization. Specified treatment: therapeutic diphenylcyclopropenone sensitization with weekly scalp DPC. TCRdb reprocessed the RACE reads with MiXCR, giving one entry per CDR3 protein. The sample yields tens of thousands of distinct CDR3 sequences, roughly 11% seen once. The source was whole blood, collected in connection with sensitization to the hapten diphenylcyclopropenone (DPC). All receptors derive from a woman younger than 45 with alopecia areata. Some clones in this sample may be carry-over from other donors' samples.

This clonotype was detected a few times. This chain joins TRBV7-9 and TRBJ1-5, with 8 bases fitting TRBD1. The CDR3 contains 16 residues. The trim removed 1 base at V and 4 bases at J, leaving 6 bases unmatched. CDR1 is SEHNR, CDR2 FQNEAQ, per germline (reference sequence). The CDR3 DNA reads TGTGCCAGCAGCTTAGTCGCAGGGGGCTTAAATCAGCCCCAGCATTTT. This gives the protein CASSLVAGGLNQPQHF.

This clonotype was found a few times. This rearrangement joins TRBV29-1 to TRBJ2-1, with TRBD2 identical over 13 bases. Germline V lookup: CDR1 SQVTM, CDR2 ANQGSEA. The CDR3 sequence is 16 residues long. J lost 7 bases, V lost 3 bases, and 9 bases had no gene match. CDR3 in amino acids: CSVENPLAGGRNEQFF. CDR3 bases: TGCAGCGTTGAGAATCCACTAGCGGGGGGGCGGAATGAGCAGTTCTTC.

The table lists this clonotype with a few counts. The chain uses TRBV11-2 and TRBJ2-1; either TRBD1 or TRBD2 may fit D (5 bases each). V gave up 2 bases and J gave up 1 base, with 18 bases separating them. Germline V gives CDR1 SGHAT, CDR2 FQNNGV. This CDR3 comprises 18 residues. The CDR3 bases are TGTGCCAGCAGCTTAAAATCGGGACCACCGGAGTCCTACAATGAGCAGTTCTTC. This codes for CASSLKSGPPESYNEQFF.

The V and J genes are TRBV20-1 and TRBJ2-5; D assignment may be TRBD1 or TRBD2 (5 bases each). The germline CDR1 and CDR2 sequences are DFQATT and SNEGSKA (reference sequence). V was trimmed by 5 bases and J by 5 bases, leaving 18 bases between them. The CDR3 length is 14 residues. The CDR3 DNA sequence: TGCAGTGCTCCGGATACAGGTCGGAGGGAGACCCAGTACTTC. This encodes CSAPDTGRRETQYF.

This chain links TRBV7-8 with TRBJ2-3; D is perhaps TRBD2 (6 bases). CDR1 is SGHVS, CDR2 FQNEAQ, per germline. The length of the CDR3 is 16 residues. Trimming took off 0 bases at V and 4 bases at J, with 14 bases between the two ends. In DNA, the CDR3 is TGTGCCAGCAGCTTAGCCCGGCTAGCGTTCGCAGATACGCAGTATTTT. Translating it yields CASSLARLAFADTQYF.

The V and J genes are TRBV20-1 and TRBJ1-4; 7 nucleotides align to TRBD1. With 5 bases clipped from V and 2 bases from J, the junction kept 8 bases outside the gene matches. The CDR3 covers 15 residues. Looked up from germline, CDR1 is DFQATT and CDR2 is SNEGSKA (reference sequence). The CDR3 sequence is CSAPALGGTNEKLFF. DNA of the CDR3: TGCAGTGCTCCTGCCTTAGGGGGCACTAATGAAAAACTGTTTTTT.

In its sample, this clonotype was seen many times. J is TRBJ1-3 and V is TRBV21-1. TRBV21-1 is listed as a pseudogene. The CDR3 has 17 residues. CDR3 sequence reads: CASSKAADGSSGNTIYF. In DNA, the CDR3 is TGTGCCAGCAGCAAAGCGGCTGACGGTTCCTCTGGAAACACCATATATTTT.

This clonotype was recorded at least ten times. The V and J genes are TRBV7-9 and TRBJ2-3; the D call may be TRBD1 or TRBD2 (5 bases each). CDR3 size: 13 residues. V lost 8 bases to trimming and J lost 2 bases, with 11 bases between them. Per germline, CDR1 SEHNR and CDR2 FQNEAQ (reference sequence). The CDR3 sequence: CASRPGTTDTQYF. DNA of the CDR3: TGTGCCAGCCGACCGGGGACCACAGATACGCAGTATTTT. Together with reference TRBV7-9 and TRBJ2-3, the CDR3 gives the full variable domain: DTGVSQNPRHKITKRGQNVTFRCDPISEHNRLYWYRQTLGQGPEFLTYFQNEAQLEKSRLLSDRFSAERPKGSFSTLEIQRTEQGDSAMYLCASRPGTTDTQYFGPGTRLTVL.

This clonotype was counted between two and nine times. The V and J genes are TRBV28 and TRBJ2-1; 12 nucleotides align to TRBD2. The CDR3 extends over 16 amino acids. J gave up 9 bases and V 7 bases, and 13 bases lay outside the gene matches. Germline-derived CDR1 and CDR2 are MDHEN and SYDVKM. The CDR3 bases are TGTGCCAGCAAAAAAGCCGAGACTAGCGGGAGCGGTGAGCAGTTCTTC. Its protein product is CASKKAETSGSGEQFF.

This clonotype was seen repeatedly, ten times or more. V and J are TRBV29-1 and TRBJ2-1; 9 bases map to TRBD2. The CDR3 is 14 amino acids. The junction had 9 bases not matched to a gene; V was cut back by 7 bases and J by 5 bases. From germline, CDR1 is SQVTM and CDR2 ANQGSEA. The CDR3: CSADPLAGNNEQFF. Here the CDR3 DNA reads TGCAGCGCGGACCCTCTAGCGGGGAACAATGAGCAGTTCTTC.

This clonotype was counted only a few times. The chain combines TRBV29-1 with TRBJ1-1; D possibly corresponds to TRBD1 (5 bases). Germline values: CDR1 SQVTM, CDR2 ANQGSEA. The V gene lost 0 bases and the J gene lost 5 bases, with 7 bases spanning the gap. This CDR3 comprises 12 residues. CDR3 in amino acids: CSVEDGGTEAFF. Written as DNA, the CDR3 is TGCAGCGTTGAAGACGGGGGGACTGAAGCTTTCTTT.

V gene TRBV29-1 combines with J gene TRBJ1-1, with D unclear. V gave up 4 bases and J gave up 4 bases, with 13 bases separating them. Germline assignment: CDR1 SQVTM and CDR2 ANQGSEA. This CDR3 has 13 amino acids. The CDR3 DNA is TGCAGCGTTGCTCGCAGGCCCCCCACTGAAGCTTTCTTT. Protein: CSVARRPPTEAFF.

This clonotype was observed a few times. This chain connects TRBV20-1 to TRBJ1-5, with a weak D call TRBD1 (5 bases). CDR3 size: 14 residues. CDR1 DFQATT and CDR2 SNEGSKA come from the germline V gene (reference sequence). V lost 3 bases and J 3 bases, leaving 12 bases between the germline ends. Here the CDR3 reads CSASKDSINQPQHF. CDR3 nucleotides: TGCAGTGCTAGTAAAGACAGCATCAATCAGCCCCAGCATTTT.

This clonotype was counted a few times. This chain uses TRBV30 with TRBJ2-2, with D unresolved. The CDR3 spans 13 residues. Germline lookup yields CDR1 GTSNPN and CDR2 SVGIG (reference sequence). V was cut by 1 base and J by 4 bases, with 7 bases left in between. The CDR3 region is CAWSGASTGELFF. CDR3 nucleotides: TGTGCCTGGAGTGGAGCCAGCACCGGGGAGCTGTTTTTT.

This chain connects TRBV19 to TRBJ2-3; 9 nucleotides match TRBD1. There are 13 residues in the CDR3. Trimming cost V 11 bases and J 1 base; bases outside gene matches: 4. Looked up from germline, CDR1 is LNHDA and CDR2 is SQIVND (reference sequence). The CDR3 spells CAVRDRGTDTQYF. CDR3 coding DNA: TGTGCCGTCCGGGACAGGGGCACAGATACGCAGTATTTT. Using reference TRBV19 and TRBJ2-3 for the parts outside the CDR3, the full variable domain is DGGITQSPKYLFRKEGQNVTLSCEQNLNHDAMYWYRQDPGQGLRLIYYSQIVNDFQKGDIAEGYSVSREKKESFPLTVTSAQKNPTAFYLCAVRDRGTDTQYFGPGTRLTVL.

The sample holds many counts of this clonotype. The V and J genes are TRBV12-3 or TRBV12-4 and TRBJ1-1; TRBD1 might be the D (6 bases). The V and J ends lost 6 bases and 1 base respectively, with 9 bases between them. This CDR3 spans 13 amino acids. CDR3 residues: CASSLQGNTEAFF. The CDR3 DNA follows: TGTGCCAGCAGCCTACAGGGGAACACTGAAGCTTTCTTT.

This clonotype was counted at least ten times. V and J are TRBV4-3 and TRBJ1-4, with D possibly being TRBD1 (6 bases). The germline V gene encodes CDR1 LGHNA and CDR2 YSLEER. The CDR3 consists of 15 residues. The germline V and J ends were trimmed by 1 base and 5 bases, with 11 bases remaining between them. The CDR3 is CASSQAQGPNEKLFF. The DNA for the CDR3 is TGCGCCAGCAGCCAAGCACAGGGCCCCAATGAAAAACTGTTTTTT.

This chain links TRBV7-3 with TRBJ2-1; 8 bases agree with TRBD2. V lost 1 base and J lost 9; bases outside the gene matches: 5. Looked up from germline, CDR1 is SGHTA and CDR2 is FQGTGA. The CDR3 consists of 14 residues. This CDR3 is CASSLSGGQAEQFF. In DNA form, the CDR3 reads TGTGCCAGCAGCTTAAGCGGGGGGCAGGCTGAGCAGTTCTTC. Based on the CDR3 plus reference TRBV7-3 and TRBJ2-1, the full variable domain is GAGVSQTPSNKVTEKGKYVELRCDPISGHTALYWYRQSLGQGPEFLIYFQGTGAADDSGLPNDRFFAVRPEGSVSTLKIQRTERGDSAVYLCASSLSGGQAEQFFGPGTRLTVL.

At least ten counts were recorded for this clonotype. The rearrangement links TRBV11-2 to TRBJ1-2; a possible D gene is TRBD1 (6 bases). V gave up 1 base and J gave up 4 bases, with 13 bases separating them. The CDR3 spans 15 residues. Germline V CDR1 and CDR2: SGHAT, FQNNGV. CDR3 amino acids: CASSLASGGGYGYTF. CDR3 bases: TGTGCCAGCAGCTTAGCATCGGGGGGCGGCTATGGCTACACCTTC.

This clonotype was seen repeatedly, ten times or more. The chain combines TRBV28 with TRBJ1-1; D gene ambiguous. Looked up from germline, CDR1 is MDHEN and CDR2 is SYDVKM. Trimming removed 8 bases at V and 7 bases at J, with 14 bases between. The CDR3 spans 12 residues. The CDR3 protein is CASGRRYDEAFF. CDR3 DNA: TGTGCCAGCGGGCGACGGTATGATGAAGCTTTCTTT.

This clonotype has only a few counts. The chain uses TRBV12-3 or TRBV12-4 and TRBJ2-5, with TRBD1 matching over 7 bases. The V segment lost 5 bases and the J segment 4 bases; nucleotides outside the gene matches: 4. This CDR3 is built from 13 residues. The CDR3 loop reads CASSPTGLETQYF. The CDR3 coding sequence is TGTGCCAGCAGTCCGACAGGGTTAGAGACCCAGTACTTC.